These 4 T cell receptor beta chains were sequenced from one sample in a study of blood T cell repertoires in COVID-19. Profiling relied on immunoSEQ multiplex PCR, and the TCRdb table lists in-frame clones only, not all of them. The sample has approximately 200,000 clones, 70% to 85% seen once. The sample was peripheral blood. These receptors were taken from a human donor with acute or convalescent COVID-19. The donor label of this sample is uncertain.

The V call is TRBV19, the J call TRBJ1-5; D may be TRBD1 (6 bases). V was pared by 6 bases and J by 6 bases, with 18 bases between. CDR3 size: 15 residues. Per the germline V gene, CDR1 is LNHDA and CDR2 is SQIVND (reference sequence). DNA for the CDR3: TGTGCCAGTAGACCGGAGCAGGGGCTGAGTCAGCCCCAGCATTTT. It is translated as CASRPEQGLSQPQHF. Full variable domain (rest looked up from reference TRBV19 and TRBJ1-5): DGGITQSPKYLFRKEGQNVTLSCEQNLNHDAMYWYRQDPGQGLRLIYYSQIVNDFQKGDIAEGYSVSREKKESFPLTVTSAQKNPTAFYLCASRPEQGLSQPQHFGDGTRLSIL.

The chain uses TRBV3-1 (or the pseudogene TRBV3-2) and TRBJ1-5; D gene uncertain. Trimming removed 1 base from V and 4 bases from J, with 5 bases in between. The CDR3 length is 13 residues. CDR1 is LGHDT and CDR2 is YNNKEL in the germline V gene (reference sequence). Here the CDR3 reads CASSQGGNQPQHF. The CDR3 bases are TGTGCCAGCAGCCAAGGCGGGAATCAGCCCCAGCATTTT.

This chain uses TRBV7-9 with TRBJ2-5; TRBD1 agrees at 7 bases. The V and J ends lost 5 bases and 2 bases, in that order; junction bases with no gene match: 8. CDR3 length: 15 residues. CDR1 is SEHNR, CDR2 FQNEAQ, per germline (reference sequence). The CDR3 reads CASSKTGERQETQYF. The DNA for the CDR3 is TGTGCCAGCAGCAAAACAGGGGAGCGACAAGAGACCCAGTACTTC.

This sequence joins TRBV5-4 and TRBJ1-3; 8 nucleotides agree with TRBD1. The CDR3 covers 14 residues. Looked up from germline, CDR1 is SGHNT and CDR2 is YYREEE (reference sequence). With 4 bases clipped from V and 6 bases from J, the junction kept 6 bases outside the gene matches. The CDR3 is CASSVAGGSNTIYF. The CDR3 nucleotides read TGTGCCAGCAGCGTTGCAGGGGGCTCAAACACCATATATTTT.